This entry is about one TCR beta chain. The J segment lost 0 bases and the V segment lost 2 bases, leaving 11 bases of the junction unmatched. This CDR3 spans 18 amino acids. Germline CDR1 SGHTA, CDR2 FQGNSA. This PCR relied on a set of 60 Vbeta primers and 13 Jbeta primers. Clones were read by immunoSEQ multiplex PCR, and TCRdb kept only the in-frame ones, dropping some. The sample lists about 130,000 clones; around 67% were seen once. This specimen belongs to a study of cytomegalovirus exposure and HLA in healthy donors. The chain recombines TRBV7-2 with TRBJ2-5, with TRBD1 identical over 8 bases. Specimen: PBMCs. This sequence was found in a man aged 18 to 35 in good health and CMV-seropositive. The CDR3 protein is CASSLWDRSRLYQETQYF. The CDR3 DNA is TGTGCCAGCAGCTTATGGGACAGGTCACGCCTATACCAAGAGACCCAGTACTTC.